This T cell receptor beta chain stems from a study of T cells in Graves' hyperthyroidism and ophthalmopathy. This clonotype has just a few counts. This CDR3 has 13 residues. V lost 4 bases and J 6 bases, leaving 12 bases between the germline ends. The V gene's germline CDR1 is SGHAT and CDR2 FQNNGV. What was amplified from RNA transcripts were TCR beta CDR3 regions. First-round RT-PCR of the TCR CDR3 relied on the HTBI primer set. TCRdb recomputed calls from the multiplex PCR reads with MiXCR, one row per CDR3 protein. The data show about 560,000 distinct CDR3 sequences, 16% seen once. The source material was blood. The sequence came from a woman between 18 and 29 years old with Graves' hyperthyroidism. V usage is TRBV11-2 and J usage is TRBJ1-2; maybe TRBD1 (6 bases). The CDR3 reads CASSSIQGDGYTF. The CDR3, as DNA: TGTGCCAGCAGCTCAATACAGGGAGATGGCTACACCTTC.